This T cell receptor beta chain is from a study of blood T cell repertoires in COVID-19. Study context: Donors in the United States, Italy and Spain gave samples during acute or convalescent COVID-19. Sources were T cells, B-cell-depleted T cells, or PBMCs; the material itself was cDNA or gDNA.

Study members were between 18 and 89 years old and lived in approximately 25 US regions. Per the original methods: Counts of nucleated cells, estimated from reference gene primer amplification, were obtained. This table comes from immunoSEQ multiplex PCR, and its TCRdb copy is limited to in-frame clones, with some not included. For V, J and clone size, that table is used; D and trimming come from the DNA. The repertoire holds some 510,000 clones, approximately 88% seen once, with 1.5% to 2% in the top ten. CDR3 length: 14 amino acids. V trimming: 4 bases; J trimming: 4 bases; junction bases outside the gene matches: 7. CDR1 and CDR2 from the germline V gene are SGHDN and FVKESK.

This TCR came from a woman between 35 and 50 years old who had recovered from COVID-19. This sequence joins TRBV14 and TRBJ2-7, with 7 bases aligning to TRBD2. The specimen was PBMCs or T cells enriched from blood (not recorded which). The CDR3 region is CASSLGTGGYEQYF. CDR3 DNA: TGTGCCAGCAGCCTAGGGACGGGGGGTTACGAGCAGTACTTC.